This section outlines one T cell receptor (beta chain) sequence together with its context. These data are taken from a study of OX40 agonist ivuxolimab in advanced cancers. About the research overall: Partial responses were achieved by three patients, one with hepatocellular carcinoma and two with cutaneous melanoma.

Data came from immunoSEQ multiplex PCR; TCRdb stores just in-frame clones and leaves some out. The sample yields 72,000 or so clones, about 90% seen once. Losses at the gene ends were 5 bases for V and 4 bases for J; bases not matched to a gene: 4. CDR1 MDHEN and CDR2 SYDVKM come from the germline V gene. The CDR3 runs 13 residues. The chain has TRBV28 and TRBJ1-2, with TRBD1 matching over 7 bases. This sequence originates from an adult with an advanced solid tumor such as melanoma, head and neck, liver or kidney cancer. The sample consisted of CD4+ or CD8+ T cells sorted from blood, taken in a trial of the OX40 agonist ivuxolimab. This chain's CDR3 is CASSPAGGYGYTF. As DNA, the CDR3 is TGTGCCAGCAGTCCAGCAGGGGGCTATGGCTACACCTTC.